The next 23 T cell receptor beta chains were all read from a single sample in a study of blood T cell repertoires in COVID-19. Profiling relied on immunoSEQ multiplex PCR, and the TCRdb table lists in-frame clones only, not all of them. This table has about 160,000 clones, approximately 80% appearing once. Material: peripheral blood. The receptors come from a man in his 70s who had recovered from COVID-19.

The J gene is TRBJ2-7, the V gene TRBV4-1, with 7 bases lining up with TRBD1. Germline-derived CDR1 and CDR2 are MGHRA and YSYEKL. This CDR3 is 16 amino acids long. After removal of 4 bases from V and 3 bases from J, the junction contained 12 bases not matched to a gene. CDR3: CASSPTGQGDSYEQYF. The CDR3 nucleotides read TGCGCCAGCAGCCCCACTGGGCAGGGGGACAGCTACGAGCAGTACTTC.

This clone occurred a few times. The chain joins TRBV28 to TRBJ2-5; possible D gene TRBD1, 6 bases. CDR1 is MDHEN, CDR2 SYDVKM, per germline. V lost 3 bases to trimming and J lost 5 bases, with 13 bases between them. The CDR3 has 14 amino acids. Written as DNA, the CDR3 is TGTGCCAGCAGTTTGTCAGGGGCTCGGGAGACCCAGTACTTC. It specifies CASSLSGARETQYF.

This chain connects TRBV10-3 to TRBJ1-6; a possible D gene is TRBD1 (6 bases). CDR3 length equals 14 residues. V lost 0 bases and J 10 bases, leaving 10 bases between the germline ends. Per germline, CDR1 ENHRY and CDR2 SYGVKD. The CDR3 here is CAISESGGGSPLHF. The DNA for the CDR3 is TGTGCCATCAGTGAGTCGGGAGGGGGGTCACCCCTCCACTTT.

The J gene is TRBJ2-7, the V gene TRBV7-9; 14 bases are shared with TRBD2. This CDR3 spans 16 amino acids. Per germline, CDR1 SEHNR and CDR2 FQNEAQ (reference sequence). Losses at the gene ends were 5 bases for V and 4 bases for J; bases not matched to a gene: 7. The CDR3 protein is CASSPGLAGEQYEQYF. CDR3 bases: TGTGCCAGCAGCCCGGGACTAGCGGGAGAGCAATACGAGCAGTACTTC.

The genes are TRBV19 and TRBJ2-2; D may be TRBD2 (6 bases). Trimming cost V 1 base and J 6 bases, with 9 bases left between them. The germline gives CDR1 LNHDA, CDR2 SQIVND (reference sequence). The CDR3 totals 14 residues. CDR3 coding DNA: TGTGCCAGTAGTATAGGGGGAGGCGCCGGGGAGCTGTTTTTT. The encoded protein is CASSIGGGAGELFF.

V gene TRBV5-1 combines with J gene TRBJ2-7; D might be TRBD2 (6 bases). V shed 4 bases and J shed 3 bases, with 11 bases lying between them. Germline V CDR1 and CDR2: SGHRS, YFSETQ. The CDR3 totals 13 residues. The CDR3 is CASSLGTYYEQYF. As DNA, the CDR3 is TGCGCCAGCAGCCTGGGGACTTACTACGAGCAGTACTTC.

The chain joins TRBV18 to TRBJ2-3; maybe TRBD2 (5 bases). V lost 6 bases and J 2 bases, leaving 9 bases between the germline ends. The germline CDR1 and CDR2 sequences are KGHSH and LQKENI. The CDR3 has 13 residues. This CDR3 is CASSLRDTDTQYF. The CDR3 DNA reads TGTGCCAGCTCCCTCCGGGACACAGATACGCAGTATTTT.

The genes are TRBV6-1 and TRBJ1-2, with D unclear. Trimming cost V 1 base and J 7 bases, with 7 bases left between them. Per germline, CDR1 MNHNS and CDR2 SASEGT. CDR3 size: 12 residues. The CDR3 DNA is TGTGCCAGCAGTGAAGGAGGGCTTGGCTACACCTTC. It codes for CASSEGGLGYTF.

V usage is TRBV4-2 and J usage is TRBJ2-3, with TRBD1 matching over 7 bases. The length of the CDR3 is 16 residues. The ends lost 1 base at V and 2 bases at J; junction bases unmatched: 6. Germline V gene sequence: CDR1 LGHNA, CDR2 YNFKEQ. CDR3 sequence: CASSQGGDSITDTQYF. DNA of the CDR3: TGTGCCAGCAGCCAAGGAGGGGACAGCATCACAGATACGCAGTATTTT.

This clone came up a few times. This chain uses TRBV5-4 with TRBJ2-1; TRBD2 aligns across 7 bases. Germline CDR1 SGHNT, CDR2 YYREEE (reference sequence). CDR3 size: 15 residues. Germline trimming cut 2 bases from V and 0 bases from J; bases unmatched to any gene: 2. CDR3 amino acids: CASSFGGGSYNEQFF. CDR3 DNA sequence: TGTGCCAGCAGCTTCGGCGGGGGCTCCTACAATGAGCAGTTCTTC.

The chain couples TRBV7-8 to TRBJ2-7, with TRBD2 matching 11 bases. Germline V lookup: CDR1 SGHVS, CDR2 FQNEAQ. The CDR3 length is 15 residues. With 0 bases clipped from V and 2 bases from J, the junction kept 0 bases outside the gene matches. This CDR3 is CASSLAGLAAYEQYF. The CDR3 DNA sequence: TGTGCCAGCAGCTTAGCGGGACTAGCGGCCTACGAGCAGTACTTC.

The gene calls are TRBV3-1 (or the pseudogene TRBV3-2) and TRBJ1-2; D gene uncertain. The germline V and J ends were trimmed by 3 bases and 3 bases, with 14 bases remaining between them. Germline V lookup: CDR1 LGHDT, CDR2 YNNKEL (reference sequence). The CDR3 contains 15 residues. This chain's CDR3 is CASSQRPSGHYGYTF. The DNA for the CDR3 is TGTGCCAGCAGCCAGCGGCCCAGCGGCCACTATGGCTACACCTTC.

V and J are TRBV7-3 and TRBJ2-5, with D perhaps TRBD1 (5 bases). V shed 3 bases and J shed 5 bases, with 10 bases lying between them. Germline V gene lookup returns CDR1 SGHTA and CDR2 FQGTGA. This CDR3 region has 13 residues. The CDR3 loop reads CASSFGHGETQYF. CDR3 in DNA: TGTGCCAGCAGCTTTGGACACGGGGAGACCCAGTACTTC.

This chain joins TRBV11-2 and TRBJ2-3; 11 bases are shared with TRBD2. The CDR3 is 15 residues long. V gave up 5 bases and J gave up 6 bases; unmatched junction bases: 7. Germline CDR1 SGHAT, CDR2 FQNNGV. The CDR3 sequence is CASSRSSGRADTQYF. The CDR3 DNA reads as TGTGCCAGCAGCCGAAGTAGCGGGAGGGCGGATACGCAGTATTTT.

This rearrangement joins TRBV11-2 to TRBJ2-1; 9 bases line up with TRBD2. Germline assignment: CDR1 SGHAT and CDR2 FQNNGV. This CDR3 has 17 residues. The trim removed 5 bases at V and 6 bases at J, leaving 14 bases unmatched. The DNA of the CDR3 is TGTGCCAGCAGCCCGGGAAGCGGGAGGCCAAAGGGCAATGAGCAGTTCTTC. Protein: CASSPGSGRPKGNEQFF.

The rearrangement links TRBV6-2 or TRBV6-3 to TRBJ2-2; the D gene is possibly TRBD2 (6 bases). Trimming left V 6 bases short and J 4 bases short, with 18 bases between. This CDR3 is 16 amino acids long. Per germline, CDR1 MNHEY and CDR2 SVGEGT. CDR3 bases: TGTGCCAGCAGCCCCCGGGGGAGTTCCGTCACCGGGGAGCTGTTTTTT. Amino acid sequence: CASSPRGSSVTGELFF.

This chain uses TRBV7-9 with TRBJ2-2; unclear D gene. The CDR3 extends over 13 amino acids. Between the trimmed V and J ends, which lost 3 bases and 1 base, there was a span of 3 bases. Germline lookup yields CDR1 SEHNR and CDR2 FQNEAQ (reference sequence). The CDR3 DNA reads TGTGCCAGCAGCTTCGGGAACACCGGGGAGCTGTTTTTT. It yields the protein CASSFGNTGELFF.

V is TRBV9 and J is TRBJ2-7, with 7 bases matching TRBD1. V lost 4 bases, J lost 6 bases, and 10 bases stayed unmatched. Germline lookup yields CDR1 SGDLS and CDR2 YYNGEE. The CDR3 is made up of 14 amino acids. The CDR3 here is CASSPRDSPAEQYF. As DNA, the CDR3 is TGTGCCAGCAGCCCTCGGGACAGCCCCGCCGAGCAGTACTTC.

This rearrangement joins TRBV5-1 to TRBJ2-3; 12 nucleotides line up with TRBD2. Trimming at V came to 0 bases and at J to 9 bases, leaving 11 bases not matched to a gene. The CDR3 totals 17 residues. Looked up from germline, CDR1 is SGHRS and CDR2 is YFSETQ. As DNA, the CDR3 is TGCGCCAGCAGCTTGGGAGCTAGCGGGAGGGCCCTCGAGACGCAGTATTTT. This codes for CASSLGASGRALETQYF.

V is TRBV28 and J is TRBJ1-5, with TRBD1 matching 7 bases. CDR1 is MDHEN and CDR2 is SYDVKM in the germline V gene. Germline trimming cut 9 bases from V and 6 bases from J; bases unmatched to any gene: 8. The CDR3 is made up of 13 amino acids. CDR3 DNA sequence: TGTGCCAGTGGGACAGTTCATGTTCAGCCCCAGCATTTT. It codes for CASGTVHVQPQHF.

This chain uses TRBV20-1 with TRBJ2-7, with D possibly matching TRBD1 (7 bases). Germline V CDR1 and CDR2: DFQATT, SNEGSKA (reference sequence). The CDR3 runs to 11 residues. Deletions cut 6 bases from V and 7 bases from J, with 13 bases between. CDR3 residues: CSAQTGREQYF. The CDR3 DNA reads TGCAGTGCACAGACAGGGAGGGAGCAGTACTTC.

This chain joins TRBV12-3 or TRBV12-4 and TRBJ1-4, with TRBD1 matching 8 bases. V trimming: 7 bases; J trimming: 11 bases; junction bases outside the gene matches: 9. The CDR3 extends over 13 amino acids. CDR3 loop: CASTKQTGEKLFF. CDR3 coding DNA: TGTGCCAGCACGAAACAGACAGGGGAGAAACTGTTTTTT.

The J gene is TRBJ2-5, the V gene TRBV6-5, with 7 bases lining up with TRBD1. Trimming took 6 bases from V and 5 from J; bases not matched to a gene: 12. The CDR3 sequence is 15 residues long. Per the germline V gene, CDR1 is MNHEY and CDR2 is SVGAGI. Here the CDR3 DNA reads TGTGCCAGCAGCGAGAATGACAGGGTTCGCGAGACCCAGTACTTC. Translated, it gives CASSENDRVRETQYF.